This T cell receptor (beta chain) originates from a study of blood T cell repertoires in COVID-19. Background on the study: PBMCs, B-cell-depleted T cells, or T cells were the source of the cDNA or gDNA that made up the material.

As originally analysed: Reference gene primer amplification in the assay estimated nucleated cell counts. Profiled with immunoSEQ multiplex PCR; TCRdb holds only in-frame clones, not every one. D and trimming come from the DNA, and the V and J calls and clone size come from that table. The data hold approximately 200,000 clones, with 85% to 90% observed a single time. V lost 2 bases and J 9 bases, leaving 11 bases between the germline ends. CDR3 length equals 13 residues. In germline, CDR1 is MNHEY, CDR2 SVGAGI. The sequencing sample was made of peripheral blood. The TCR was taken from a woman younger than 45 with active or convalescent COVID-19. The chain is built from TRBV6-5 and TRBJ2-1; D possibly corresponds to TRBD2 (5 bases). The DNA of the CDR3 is TGTGCCAGCAGTTACGGCCTCGGAGGTGAGCAGTTCTTC. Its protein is CASSYGLGGEQFF.